The entry below describes one T cell receptor beta chain. As yet, its antigen is unknown. These data are taken from a study of T cell responses to AZD1222 COVID-19 vaccine. Study observations and caveats: Most donors were white British, females outnumbered males, and clonal diversity was possibly underestimated. Scientists sampled the repertoires only once the peak T cell response had passed. Among spike-specific TCRs, nearly half reportedly target unmutated variant regions. Following two doses of AZD1222, Spike-specific TCR breadth and depth rose.

Only in-frame clones appear in the TCRdb table, and some are missing; sequencing was by immunoSEQ multiplex PCR. The repertoire has tens of thousands of clones, roughly 82% of them found once; the top ten carry 20%. The CDR3 spans 13 residues. Germline V gene data show CDR1 as SGHTA and CDR2 as FQGTGA. Trimming stripped 5 bases from V and 5 bases from J, with 12 bases between. Sequenced material: peripheral blood, taken on day 0 of AZD1222 vaccination. This TCR derives from an adult in good health. The chain recombines TRBV7-3 with TRBJ1-1, with a possible D match to TRBD1 (5 bases). The CDR3 loop reads CASSPQGGTEAFF. CDR3 nucleotides: TGTGCCAGCAGCCCTCAGGGCGGGACTGAAGCTTTCTTT.